Below, one T cell receptor (beta chain) is given with its context. The antigen is not known. This specimen belongs to a study of CD8+CD57+ T cells in acquired aplastic anemia. Findings and limits, study-wide: Comparison of patients with controls identified around 31 shared CD8+ CDR3 sequences. Between patients and controls, CD8+ Simpson's diversity did not vary significantly.

The CDR3 extends over 13 amino acids. Per germline, CDR1 MNHEY and CDR2 SVGEGT. V lost 4 bases and J lost 5, with 11 bases in between. Genomic DNA was employed as the template in profiling TCR beta VDJ and CDR3. TCRdb fed the reads into MiXCR, producing one record per CDR3 protein. This table holds more than 250,000 distinct CDR3 sequences, approximately 80% found once. Previously, flow cytometry had revealed CD8+CD57+ cell expansion in the patients chosen for sequencing. There were no patients without severe acquired aplastic anemia. Blood samples were obtained from patients who had received no prior therapy.

This clonotype was sampled from a human donor with aplastic anemia. The sample was sorted CD4+, CD8+, or CD8+CD57+ T cells (not recorded which) from PBMCs. This chain connects TRBV6-2 or TRBV6-3 to TRBJ1-2; D not resolved. CDR3 loop: CASSSHAAYGYTF. The CDR3 nucleotides are TGTGCCAGCAGTTCTCACGCTGCATATGGCTACACCTTC.